The source of this T cell receptor beta chain is a study of human T cells and chemical hapten exposure. Overall study: Per-sample TCR yields varied mainly from small pooled library volume differences. The study, taken as a whole, reports: Expanded TCRs made up significantly more big CDR3 similarity clusters than controls did.

A word on this clonotype: The antigen remains unidentified.

The CDR3 consists of 13 residues. Germline CDR1 and CDR2: SGHRS and YFSETQ. The V gene lost 0 bases and the J gene lost 6 bases, with 8 bases spanning the gap. One entry per CDR3 protein, called by TCRdb with MiXCR from the RACE reads. This table holds tens of thousands of distinct CDR3 sequences, 10% to 15% found once. Time point denoted: patch test 1, 2 weeks after DPC sensitization. Treatment here: therapeutic diphenylcyclopropenone sensitization with weekly scalp DPC. Donation of samples came from alopecia patients who were 18 to 70 years old and suitable for DPC. The J gene is TRBJ2-3, the V gene TRBV5-1, with D hard to call. This receptor was obtained from a woman aged 60-75 years with alopecia areata. Some clones in this sample may be carry-over from other donors' samples. The specimen comprised whole blood, sampled in connection with sensitization to the hapten diphenylcyclopropenone (DPC). The CDR3 DNA sequence: TGCGCCAGCAGCTTGGTCTTCCCGGATACGCAGTATTTT. This translates into CASSLVFPDTQYF. Drawing the rest from reference TRBV5-1 and TRBJ2-3, the complete variable domain is KAGVTQTPRYLIKTRGQQVTLSCSPISGHRSVSWYQQTPGQGLQFLFEYFSETQRNKGNFPGRFSGRQFSNSRSEMNVSTLELGDSALYLCASSLVFPDTQYFGPGTRLTVL.